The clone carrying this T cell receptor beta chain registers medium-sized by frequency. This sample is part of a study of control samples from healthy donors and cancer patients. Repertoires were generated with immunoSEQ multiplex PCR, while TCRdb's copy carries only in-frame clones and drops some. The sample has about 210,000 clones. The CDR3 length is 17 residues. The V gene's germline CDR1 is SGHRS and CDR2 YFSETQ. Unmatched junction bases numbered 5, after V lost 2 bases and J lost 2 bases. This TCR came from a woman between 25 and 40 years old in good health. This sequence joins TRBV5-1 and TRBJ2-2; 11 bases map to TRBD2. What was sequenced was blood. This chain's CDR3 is CASSLASGGRNTGELFF. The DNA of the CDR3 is TGCGCCAGCAGCTTAGCTAGCGGGGGGCGTAACACCGGGGAGCTGTTTTTT.